This T cell receptor (beta chain) was identified during a study of T cell repertoires in cytomegalovirus infection (dated by TCRdb to the late 2010s). For the wider study: Peptide stimulations targeted recently identified HLA-C-restricted CMV epitopes, whose presentation resists viral immunomodulation, together with well-studied HLA-B-restricted epitopes. The HLA type of each donor mattered for the analysis, because public TCR beta signatures pointed to carriage of CMV infection along with the matching HLA type. Overall study outcomes, separate from this receptor: Cumulative frequency of public TCR beta family members discriminated carriers of CMV infection plus the relevant HLA type in this cohort and an independent 352-donor cohort. The ex vivo response was dominated by HLA-C-restricted CMV-specific TCR beta clonotypes, and the single most frequent clonotype in two of eight donors was supplied by these HLA-C-restricted clonotypes.

Cut back by 2 bases and 3 bases, the V and J ends lie 8 bases apart. Taken from cysteine to phenylalanine, the CDR3 has 14 residues. Kept here is only the CDR3 DNA, which spans 42 bases and is read in frame from base 1. CDR1 MNHEY and CDR2 SVGAGI were looked up in the germline V gene. Sequencing used an Illumina HiSeq 1500. Through fastp at Q25 and MiXCR, TCRdb rebuilt clones from the public reads, retaining in-frame beta chains. Rows merge per CDR3 protein into single entries with the most common DNA and genes. The sample yields a few hundred thousand distinct CDR3 sequences; more than 40% were counted once. Around two fifths of the sample is taken by the ten largest. Interpreted using the paper, the treatment or condition label stands for: in vitro stimulation with specific CMV peptide epitopes to enrich CMV-specific T cells. This clonotype was seen once. The antigen it binds to is not known. There are no base qualities to consult, and no much larger clone falls within one base. A lone read gives weak evidence.

The sample consisted of cultured PBMCs, taken from culture after CMV antigen stimulation. The rearrangement joined TRBV6-5 to TRBJ2-1; the D gene assignment is perhaps TRBD1 or TRBD2, with each matching 5 bases. The sequence derives from a human donor in good health (CMV status not recorded). Some clones in this sample may be carry-over from other donors' samples. The nucleotide sequence is TGTGCCAGCAGTTACCCGGGACGCTACAATGAGCAGTTCTTC. Translated, this gives CASSYPGRYNEQFF.